Sequencing of this TCR beta chain was carried out in a study of early T cells in non-severe SARS-CoV-2 infection. On the study more broadly: Investigators sequenced bulk RNA drawn from unsorted whole blood, and chains remained unpaired.

For this clonotype: Its antigen is still unknown.

Each CDR3 protein is one row after TCRdb ran MiXCR on the 5' RACE reads. The table records around 99,000 distinct CDR3 sequences, 11% of them present only once. The CDR3 contains 10 residues. V dropped 4 bases and J dropped 4 bases, with 5 bases sitting between them. Germline V gives CDR1 SQVTM, CDR2 ANQGSEA. Points from the study as a whole: The matching step, a VDJdb search, favored anti-spike CD8 responses and missed private and CD4 specificities.

Sequencing was done on a sample of whole blood. This rearrangement joins TRBV29-1 to TRBJ2-7, with D unclear. The TCR comes from an adult who was a healthcare worker with PCR-confirmed SARS-CoV-2 infection or an uninfected control (not recorded which). This chain's CDR3 is CSVVGYEQYF. The CDR3 DNA sequence: TGCAGCGTTGTCGGATACGAGCAGTACTTC.